This T cell receptor beta chain was identified in a study of control samples from healthy donors and cancer patients. This CDR3 contains 16 residues. V gave up 5 bases and J gave up 7 bases; unmatched junction bases: 10. Germline V gene data show CDR1 as PRHDT and CDR2 as FYEKMQ (reference sequence). Repertoires were generated with immunoSEQ multiplex PCR, while TCRdb's copy carries only in-frame clones and drops some. Of 100,000 to 150,000 clones listed, around 90% were seen once; the top ten hold 5.5%. This clone turned up a few times. The sequencing input was blood. This TCR was recovered from a man aged 18 to 29 in good health. The chain carries TRBV13 and TRBJ2-2, with 10 nucleotides matching TRBD2. CDR3 loop: CASSLRSGGAIGELFF. CDR3 sequence (DNA): TGTGCCAGCAGCCTCCGAAGCGGGGGGGCGATCGGGGAGCTGTTTTTT.